Each of the 15 T cell receptor beta chains below was sequenced from the same sample in a study of blood T cell repertoires in COVID-19. Sequenced by immunoSEQ multiplex PCR; TCRdb stores in-frame clones only, minus some. This sample has about 270,000 clones; approximately 84% occur once, and the top ten carry roughly 1.6%. Sample: peripheral blood. The source is a human donor with COVID-19, enrolled during active disease. The donor label of this sample is uncertain.

CDR3 bases: TGTGCCAGCAGTTACCCTGGACAGGGGTCCCGCTATGGCTACACCTTC. It translates to CASSYPGQGSRYGYTF. The chain links TRBV6-2 or TRBV6-3 to TRBJ1-2, with 9 bases fitting TRBD1. The CDR3 is 16 amino acids. The germline gives CDR1 MNHEY, CDR2 SVGEGT. The V gene end was trimmed by 2 bases and the J gene end by 4 bases; junction bases not matched to a gene: 8.

The chain has TRBV6-1 and TRBJ2-3; tentatively, D is TRBD1 (5 bases). The CDR3 extends over 15 amino acids. The V and J ends lost 2 bases and 4 bases respectively, with 13 bases between them. CDR1 MNHNS and CDR2 SASEGT come from the germline V gene. Here the CDR3 DNA reads TGTGCCAGCAGTGAACAACCGTCCAGGGCAGATACGCAGTATTTT. It yields the protein CASSEQPSRADTQYF.

The J gene is TRBJ2-3, the V gene TRBV18; TRBD2 matches 8 bases. The V gene end was trimmed by 6 bases and the J gene end by 2 bases; junction bases not matched to a gene: 7. The germline CDR1 and CDR2 sequences are KGHSH and LQKENI. The CDR3 has 15 residues. The CDR3 here is CASSQSTSDTDTQYF. CDR3 bases: TGTGCCAGCTCCCAGTCGACTAGCGACACAGATACGCAGTATTTT.

This clone was recorded only once. The chain recombines TRBV6-5 with TRBJ1-5, with TRBD1 identical over 7 bases. The CDR3 covers 14 residues. J lost 7 bases, V lost 6 bases, and 9 bases had no gene match. Germline CDR1 reads MNHEY; CDR2 reads SVGAGI. CDR3 in amino acids: CASRTDRDGQPQHF. CDR3 DNA sequence: TGTGCCAGCAGGACCGACAGGGACGGCCAGCCCCAGCATTTT.

The chain joins TRBV9 to TRBJ1-2, with 10 bases fitting TRBD1. After removal of 2 bases from V and 3 bases from J, the junction contained 7 bases not matched to a gene. Germline CDR1 reads SGDLS; CDR2 reads YYNGEE. CDR3 length equals 16 residues. In DNA form, the CDR3 reads TGTGCCAGCAGCGTCGGCCGGGACAGGGGCGACTATGGCTACACCTTC. Its protein product is CASSVGRDRGDYGYTF.

The chain carries TRBV29-1 and TRBJ2-1; 10 bases fit TRBD1. This CDR3 contains 14 residues. Germline V gene sequence: CDR1 SQVTM, CDR2 ANQGSEA. Germline trimming cut 5 bases from V and 4 bases from J; bases unmatched to any gene: 5. CDR3 protein: CSVYGTGVYNEQFF. The CDR3 bases are TGCAGCGTTTATGGGACAGGGGTATACAATGAGCAGTTCTTC.

The gene calls are TRBV2 and TRBJ2-6; D ambiguous. CDR1 is SNHLY, CDR2 FYNNEI, per germline. The CDR3 sequence is 14 residues long. With 2 bases removed from V and 1 base from J, the gap between germline ends came to 3 bases. The CDR3 DNA reads as TGTGCCAGCAGTGAACAGTCTGGGGCCAACGTCCTGACTTTC. Protein sequence: CASSEQSGANVLTF.

The chain uses TRBV5-6 and TRBJ1-2; 7 nucleotides match TRBD1. The germline V gene has CDR1 SGHDT and CDR2 YYEEEE. J gave up 2 bases and V 0 bases, and 7 bases lay outside the gene matches. CDR3 length: 16 residues. CDR3 sequence: CASSLARLGQNYGYTF. CDR3 DNA sequence: TGTGCCAGCAGCTTGGCCAGACTGGGACAGAACTATGGCTACACCTTC.

The rearrangement uses TRBV18 and TRBJ2-1, with TRBD2 matching 12 bases. There are 19 residues in the CDR3. Per the germline V gene, CDR1 is KGHSH and CDR2 is LQKENI. Trimming at V came to 0 bases and at J to 3 bases, leaving 9 bases not matched to a gene. The CDR3 loop is CASSPPLAGGERGYNEQFF. DNA of the CDR3: TGTGCCAGCTCACCACCTCTAGCGGGAGGGGAAAGGGGCTACAATGAGCAGTTCTTC.

This chain links TRBV5-6 with TRBJ2-5; 9 positions agree with TRBD2. Per germline, CDR1 SGHDT and CDR2 YYEEEE. Germline trimming cut 1 base from V and 0 bases from J; bases unmatched to any gene: 4. The CDR3 runs to 16 residues. The CDR3 nucleotides are TGTGCCAGCAGCTTGCTTAGCGGGAGTCACCAAGAGACCCAGTACTTC. Protein: CASSLLSGSHQETQYF.

The V gene is TRBV19, the J gene TRBJ1-5, with a tentative D call TRBD1 (5 bases). This CDR3 is 16 amino acids long. Trimming shortened V by 1 base and J by 2 bases, and 12 bases separated the two germline ends. Looked up from germline, CDR1 is LNHDA and CDR2 is SQIVND (reference sequence). CDR3 nucleotide sequence: TGTGCCAGTAGTATAGCCCAGGGCGGGGGCAATCAGCCCCAGCATTTT. It specifies CASSIAQGGGNQPQHF.

This clone was recorded once. The rearrangement links TRBV19 to TRBJ1-2; D is perhaps TRBD1 (6 bases). Germline V lookup: CDR1 LNHDA, CDR2 SQIVND (reference sequence). V was shortened by 6 bases and J by 1 base, with 21 bases between the two germline ends. The CDR3 length is 17 residues. In DNA form, the CDR3 reads TGTGCCAGTAGCCATACCGGACAGTTAAAATTTAACTATGGCTACACCTTC. Its translation is CASSHTGQLKFNYGYTF.

The chain has TRBV28 and TRBJ2-2; 9 nucleotides match TRBD2. Germline V gene lookup returns CDR1 MDHEN and CDR2 SYDVKM. The ends lost 7 bases at V and 7 bases at J; junction bases unmatched: 13. The CDR3 contains 16 residues. The CDR3 sequence: CASIRSGGRVSGELFF. For the CDR3, the DNA is TGTGCCAGCATTCGGTCGGGCGGGAGGGTCAGCGGGGAGCTGTTTTTT.

The gene calls are TRBV7-9 and TRBJ1-2; the D gene is possibly TRBD1 (6 bases). The length of the CDR3 is 16 residues. V gave up 0 bases and J gave up 4 bases, with 15 bases separating them. Germline V gene sequence: CDR1 SEHNR, CDR2 FQNEAQ (reference sequence). CDR3 residues: CASSLAAGGRIYGYTF. The CDR3 bases are TGTGCCAGCAGCTTAGCTGCTGGGGGCAGGATCTATGGCTACACCTTC.

On this clone: The junction differs from germline at one of its ends, possibly a read error. The V and J genes are TRBV28 and TRBJ1-1; tentatively, D is TRBD1 (6 bases). Per germline, CDR1 MDHEN and CDR2 SYDVKM. The CDR3 covers 17 residues. As DNA, the CDR3 is TGTGCCAGCAGGCGTGGGGGCTACCTAAACGCGAACTCTGAAGCTTTCTTT. Translation: CASRRGGYLNANSEAFF. Full variable domain (remainder filled in from reference TRBV28 and TRBJ1-1): DVKVTQSSRYLVKRTGEKVFLECVQDMDHENMFWYRQDPGLGLRLIYFSYDVKMKEKGDIPEGYSVSREKKERFSLILESASTNQTSMYLCASRRGGYLNANSEAFFGQGTRLTVV.